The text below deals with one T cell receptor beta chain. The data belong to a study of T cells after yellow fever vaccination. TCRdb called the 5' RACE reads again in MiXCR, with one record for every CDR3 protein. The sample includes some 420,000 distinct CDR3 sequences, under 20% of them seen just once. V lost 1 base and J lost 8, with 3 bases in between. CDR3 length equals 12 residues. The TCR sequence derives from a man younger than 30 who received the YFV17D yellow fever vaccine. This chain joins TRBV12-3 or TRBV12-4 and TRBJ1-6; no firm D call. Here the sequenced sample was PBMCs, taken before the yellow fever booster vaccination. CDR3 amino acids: CASSLEDSPLHF. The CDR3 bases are TGTGCCAGCAGTTTAGAGGATTCACCCCTCCACTTT.